Listed below are T cell receptor beta chains from one sample, sequenced in a study of T cell repertoires in cytomegalovirus infection. TCRdb re-analysed the reads in MiXCR, keeping a single row per CDR3 protein. This repertoire shows 150,000 to 200,000 distinct CDR3 sequences, approximately 15% found once; its top ten account for roughly 30%. Sample: PBMCs. The source of these receptors is a human donor in good health (CMV status not recorded). Some clones in this sample may be carry-over from other donors' samples. The CDR3 runs from the conserved cysteine through the conserved F or W. D genes are given only for firm matches. Clone size is given for some rows only: seen once, a few or many times, or a class if the clone is expanded.

D gene,CDR3 length,clone size,V gene,J gene,CDR3 protein,CDR3 DNA
TRBD2,14,few,TRBV6-2/TRBV6-3,TRBJ2-1,CASRRGLGYNEQFF,TGTGCCAGCAGGAGGGGACTAGGCTACAATGAGCAGTTCTTC
TRBD1,16,many,TRBV7-2,TRBJ1-2,CASSLRPPGTGGGYTF,TGTGCCAGCAGCTTAAGACCACCCGGGACAGGGGGAGGCTACACCTTC
NA,13,NA,TRBV28,TRBJ2-7,CASSPGRGVQQYF,TGTGCCAGCAGTCCTGGACGCGGGGTGCAGCAGTACTTC
NA,16,few,TRBV29-1,TRBJ1-1,CSVGSRQRRMNTEAFF,TGCAGCGTTGGTTCAAGGCAACGGAGGATGAACACTGAAGCTTTCTTT
NA,13,many,TRBV7-2,TRBJ2-3,CASSLFPTDTQYF,TGTGCCAGCAGCTTGTTCCCCACAGATACGCAGTATTTT
NA,12,many,TRBV28,TRBJ2-2,CASTGDTGELFF,TGTGCCAGCACAGGGGACACCGGGGAGCTGTTTTTT
TRBD1,17,NA,TRBV19,TRBJ1-5,CASSLDRGSLSNQPQHF,TGTGCCAGTAGCCTCGACAGGGGGTCGTTGAGCAATCAGCCCCAGCATTTT
TRBD1,12,NA,TRBV29-1,TRBJ2-7,CSVGQGTYEQYF,TGCAGCGTCGGACAGGGGACCTACGAGCAGTACTTC
NA,12,NA,TRBV29-1,TRBJ2-7,CSVGQRSYEQYF,TGCAGCGTAGGACAGCGGTCCTACGAGCAGTACTTC
NA,15,many,TRBV28,TRBJ2-2,CASSLGGQGSGELFF,TGTGCCAGCAGTTTGGGGGGACAAGGCTCCGGGGAGCTGTTTTTT
NA,13,many,TRBV5-8,TRBJ1-2,CASRERTSYGYTF,TGTGCCAGCAGGGAGAGGACATCCTATGGCTACACCTTC
NA,14,NA,TRBV2,TRBJ2-1,CASSDVHLAHEQFF,TGTGCCAGCAGTGACGTTCATCTCGCCCATGAGCAGTTCTTC
NA,14,few,TRBV7-3,TRBJ2-7,CASSPTNGRGEQYF,TGTGCCAGCAGCCCGACAAACGGGAGAGGCGAGCAGTACTTC
NA,16,few,TRBV5-1,TRBJ1-2,CASSLDHRAELYGYTF,TGCGCCAGCAGCTTGGATCACCGCGCCGAACTCTATGGCTACACCTTC
TRBD2,17,many,TRBV6-5,TRBJ2-7,CASSYRTSGGSFYEQYF,TGTGCCAGCAGTTACCGGACTAGCGGGGGGTCATTCTACGAGCAGTACTTC
TRBD2,17,few,TRBV14,TRBJ2-5,CASSQDPKRGSQETQYF,TGTGCCAGCAGCCAAGACCCTAAGCGGGGCTCTCAAGAGACCCAGTACTTC
NA,14,few,TRBV29-1,TRBJ2-1,CSVVPFRDNNEQFF,TGCAGCGTTGTGCCCTTCAGGGACAACAATGAGCAGTTCTTC
NA,14,NA,TRBV28,TRBJ1-4,CASSFYSSNEKLFF,TGTGCCAGCAGTTTTTACAGTTCTAATGAAAAACTGTTTTTT
TRBD1,14,NA,TRBV5-1,TRBJ1-2,CASSLGQGAFGYTF,TGCGCCAGCAGCTTGGGACAGGGGGCTTTTGGCTACACCTTC
NA,16,many,TRBV10-3,TRBJ1-3,CATALQERFSGNTIYF,TGTGCCACCGCACTACAGGAGAGGTTCTCTGGAAACACCATATATTTT
NA,14,NA,TRBV28,TRBJ1-3,CASSSHGSGNTIYF,TGTGCCAGCAGTTCCCACGGCTCTGGAAACACCATATATTTT
NA,14,NA,TRBV19,TRBJ1-2,CASSTAASNYGYTF,TGTGCCAGTAGTACTGCAGCAAGTAACTATGGCTACACCTTC
TRBD1,14,few,TRBV5-5,TRBJ1-1,CASSTTDRLAEAFF,TGTGCCAGCAGCACGACGGACAGGCTCGCTGAAGCTTTCTTT
TRBD2,15,many,TRBV12-3/TRBV12-4,TRBJ2-1,CASTLGGSSYNEQFF,TGTGCCAGCACCTTGGGCGGGAGCTCCTACAATGAGCAGTTCTTC
NA,16,few,TRBV5-1,TRBJ2-7,CASSLAGGASSYEQYF,TGCGCCAGCAGCTTGGCTGGGGGGGCAAGCTCCTACGAGCAGTACTTC
TRBD2,16,many,TRBV5-1,TRBJ2-1,CASSGKGLAGDDEQFF,TGCGCCAGCAGCGGAAAGGGACTAGCGGGAGACGATGAGCAGTTCTTC
TRBD1,17,few,TRBV7-2,TRBJ2-1,CASSSRTGGTSYNEQFF,TGTGCCAGCAGCTCGAGGACAGGGGGCACATCCTACAATGAGCAGTTCTTC
NA,11,few,TRBV6-2/TRBV6-3,TRBJ2-7,CASTDSYEQYF,TGTGCCAGCACGGATTCCTACGAGCAGTACTTC
TRBD2,16,many,TRBV28,TRBJ2-1,CASRSPGGSSYNEQFF,TGTGCCAGCCGTTCTCCGGGGGGGAGCTCCTACAATGAGCAGTTCTTC
NA,14,many,TRBV12-3/TRBV12-4,TRBJ2-7,CASSLGGGSYEQYF,TGTGCCAGCAGCCTTGGGGGGGGCAGCTACGAGCAGTACTTC
NA,12,NA,TRBV20-1,TRBJ2-5,CSAPGGPETQYF,TGCAGTGCTCCCGGGGGACCAGAGACCCAGTACTTC
TRBD2,16,NA,TRBV20-1,TRBJ2-7,CSASSAGGKGSYEQYF,TGCAGTGCTAGCTCTGCGGGGGGTAAGGGCTCCTACGAGCAGTACTTC
NA,15,many,TRBV7-9,TRBJ1-1,CASSPLKAPTPEAFF,TGTGCCAGCAGCCCCCTCAAGGCGCCCACTCCTGAAGCTTTCTTT
TRBD2,15,few,TRBV7-9,TRBJ2-3,CASSGGGRNTDTQYF,TGTGCCAGCAGCGGTGGCGGGAGGAACACAGATACGCAGTATTTT
TRBD2,16,many,TRBV7-2,TRBJ2-2,CASSDKVSGSAGELFF,TGTGCCAGCAGCGATAAAGTTAGCGGGAGCGCCGGGGAGCTGTTTTTT
TRBD1,17,few,TRBV3-1,TRBJ1-4,CASSQEGARGREGKLFF,TGTGCCAGCAGCCAAGAGGGGGCCAGGGGGCGAGAAGGAAAACTGTTTTTT
NA,14,NA,TRBV14,TRBJ2-3,CASSQGTAWDTQYF,TGTGCCAGCAGCCAGGGGACTGCCTGGGATACGCAGTATTTT
NA,12,few,TRBV20-1,TRBJ2-5,CSVPWQQETQYF,TGCAGTGTCCCCTGGCAGCAAGAGACCCAGTACTTC
TRBD2,15,many,TRBV19,TRBJ2-3,CASRTGLDITDTQYF,TGTGCCAGTAGGACGGGACTAGACATCACAGATACGCAGTATTTT
NA,16,NA,TRBV7-2,TRBJ1-1,CASSPGLRVRNTEAFF,TGTGCCAGCAGCCCCGGGCTTCGGGTAAGGAACACTGAAGCTTTCTTT
NA,15,few,TRBV10-3,TRBJ2-2,CAISESIGLTGELFF,TGTGCCATCAGTGAGTCGATCGGGCTCACCGGGGAGCTGTTTTTT
TRBD2,17,NA,TRBV9,TRBJ2-5,CASSPEGSGGVMETQYF,TGTGCCAGCAGCCCCGAAGGTAGCGGGGGTGTTATGGAGACCCAGTACTTC
NA,13,few,TRBV6-1,TRBJ1-1,CASTPAGGTEAFF,TGTGCCAGCACCCCCGCCGGGGGGACTGAAGCTTTCTTT
NA,14,few,TRBV6-2/TRBV6-3,TRBJ1-2,CASSYGQGTYGYTF,TGTGCCAGCAGTTACGGGCAGGGGACCTATGGCTACACCTTC